This record covers a single T cell receptor (delta chain). This sample stems from a study of gamma-delta T cells after stem cell transplantation. Trimming removed 0 bases from V and 5 bases from J; junction bases left unmatched: 16. This CDR3 is built from 20 residues. Germline V lookup: CDR1 NSMFDY, CDR2 ISSIKDK. TCRdb called clones from the RT-PCR reads again using CATT. Here the sample spans 3,000 to 4,000 delta-chain clones, about an eighth being singletons. The sequenced material came from gamma-delta T cells. This TCR was sampled from a human donor. It is not recorded whose cells these are; they may come from a transplant donor. This rearrangement joins TRAV29/DV5 to TRDJ2, with TRDD3 matching over 13 bases. The CDR3 coding sequence is TGTGCAGCAAGCGCAGGATCGAACAAACTGGGGGATACGTGCACAGCACAACTCTTCTTT. This codes for CAASAGSNKLGDTCTAQLFF.